The TCR beta chain under discussion was sequenced for a study of cytomegalovirus exposure and HLA in healthy donors. Trimming removed 3 bases from V and 6 bases from J, with 9 bases in between. The CDR3 covers 12 residues. Germline values: CDR1 SGDLS, CDR2 YYNGEE. Primers for the PCR totalled 60 Vbeta and 13 Jbeta. TCRdb keeps only in-frame clones here, not all; method: immunoSEQ multiplex PCR. The data hold 210,000 or so clones, with about nine tenths observed a single time. Samples came from healthy bone marrow donors. Sequenced input: PBMCs. This rearrangement joins TRBV9 to TRBJ1-2; D is possibly TRBD1 (6 bases). The source of this sequence is a man aged 25-45 years in good health and CMV-seronegative. The CDR3 DNA follows: TGTGCCAGCAGCGACAGGGCCGATGGCTACACCTTC. This sequence encodes CASSDRADGYTF.